This T cell receptor (beta chain) comes out of a study of CD8+ T cells in alopecia areata. Study information: Dosing spanned 6 to 18 months on tofacitinib, then 6 months off drug. The study, taken as a whole, reports: Between patients, shared TCR sequences were less clear than in mice. This was possibly due in part to HLA diversity in the patient population. Lesional scalp displayed greater clonality than normal scalp, most notably in alopecia totalis/universalis.

RNA was extracted and reverse transcribed into cDNA as the sequencing template. The data were produced by immunoSEQ multiplex PCR, yet TCRdb's version contains in-frame clones alone and is incomplete. This table has fewer than 200,000 clones, approximately 59% appearing once. In the case of this clone: Its matching antigen is unknown.

The CDR3 spans 14 residues. Germline CDR1 reads LGHNA; CDR2 reads YNFKEQ. Trimming pared 7 bases from V and 8 bases from J, leaving 20 bases between. The receptor was derived from a human donor with alopecia areata. The specimen comprised CD4+ T cells sorted from blood, sampled at week 0. The chain has TRBV4-2 and TRBJ1-2; D might be TRBD1 (5 bases). CDR3 in amino acids: CASILVGGGRGYTF. CDR3 DNA sequence: TGTGCCAGCATTCTAGTCGGTGGGGGGAGAGGCTACACCTTC.